A single sample is the source of the 21 T cell receptor beta chains below, sequenced in a study of response to subunit inactivated influenza vaccine. In TCRdb, the RT-PCR reads were re-called with MiXCR into one record per CDR3 protein. The sample consists of more than 150,000 distinct CDR3 sequences, 7.5% to 10% of them appearing once. Sample: non-naive T cells sorted from PBMCs, taken on the day of vaccination. These receptors all stem from a man aged 50 to 59 who received an inactivated influenza vaccine.

The chain has TRBV2 and TRBJ2-2; no clear D. CDR1 and CDR2 from the germline V gene are SNHLY and FYNNEI. V shed 6 bases and J shed 2 bases, with 13 bases lying between them. The CDR3 spans 15 residues. CDR3 sequence: CASSLTQLNTGELFF. The CDR3 region has the DNA TGTGCCAGCAGCCTGACCCAACTTAACACCGGGGAGCTGTTTTTT.

This clonotype was seen many times. The rearrangement links TRBV4-1 to TRBJ2-1; tentative D call: TRBD2 (5 bases). V dropped 1 base and J dropped 7 bases, with 11 bases sitting between them. Germline V gene lookup returns CDR1 MGHRA and CDR2 YSYEKL. This CDR3 spans 14 amino acids. The CDR3 DNA reads TGCGCCAGCAGCCAAGTCTGGCGGGCGAATGAGCAGTTCTTC. This encodes CASSQVWRANEQFF.

This rearrangement joins TRBV7-2 to TRBJ1-1, with D uncertain. Germline CDR1 is SGHTA and CDR2 is FQGNSA. Trimming pared 4 bases from V and 5 bases from J, leaving 11 bases between. This CDR3 is 13 amino acids long. The chain's CDR3 is CASSWGERTEAFF. CDR3 DNA: TGTGCCAGCAGCTGGGGAGAGAGAACTGAAGCTTTCTTT.

This clonotype was observed at least ten times. This chain links TRBV4-2 with TRBJ2-5, with a possible D match to TRBD2 (5 bases). Germline values: CDR1 LGHNA, CDR2 YNFKEQ. The CDR3 is 17 amino acids. V dropped 2 bases and J dropped 1 base, with 17 bases sitting between them. CDR3 in amino acids: CASSQIRRTLTQETQYF. The CDR3 bases are TGTGCCAGCAGCCAAATCAGACGGACTCTAACCCAAGAGACCCAGTACTTC.

This clonotype appeared many times. The gene calls are TRBV7-9 and TRBJ2-7; 10 nucleotides line up with TRBD1. CDR1 is SEHNR, CDR2 FQNEAQ, per germline (reference sequence). The CDR3 runs 17 residues. V was clipped by 1 base and J by 6 bases; unmatched bases: 12. The DNA for the CDR3 is TGTGCCAGCAGCTTAGGAGATCACTGGGGGACAGGGGCCGAGCAGTACTTC. Translating gives CASSLGDHWGTGAEQYF.

The table lists this clonotype with a few counts. V is TRBV4-1 and J is TRBJ2-1; D possibly uses TRBD1 or TRBD2 (6 bases each). From germline, CDR1 is MGHRA and CDR2 YSYEKL. CDR3 size: 15 residues. With 0 bases removed from V and 10 bases from J, the gap between germline ends came to 16 bases. The CDR3 DNA reads TGCGCCAGCAGCCAAGATCGGGGGCTCCCCCAAGAGCAGTTCTTC. Translation: CASSQDRGLPQEQFF.

This clonotype was found a few times. The chain uses TRBV6-2 or TRBV6-3 and TRBJ2-1, with D perhaps assigned TRBD1 or TRBD2 (5 bases each). CDR1 MNHEY and CDR2 SVGEGT come from the germline V gene. This CDR3 comprises 14 residues. V was trimmed by 7 bases and J by 4 bases, leaving 14 bases between them. In DNA form, the CDR3 reads TGTGCCAGCACCTATGAGAGGGGTTACAATGAGCAGTTCTTC. Translated: CASTYERGYNEQFF.

This clonotype occurred many times. This chain joins TRBV20-1 and TRBJ2-3; 7 nucleotides align to TRBD2. Germline V lookup: CDR1 DFQATT, CDR2 SNEGSKA (reference sequence). After removal of 5 bases from V and 2 bases from J, the junction contained 13 bases not matched to a gene. CDR3 length: 16 amino acids. The CDR3 region is CSAADPRGGNTDTQYF. The CDR3 DNA follows: TGCAGTGCTGCCGATCCTCGCGGGGGAAACACAGATACGCAGTATTTT.

This clonotype was picked up many times. J is TRBJ2-7 and V is TRBV12-3 or TRBV12-4; D unresolved. V was shortened by 3 bases and J by 5 bases, with 11 bases between the two germline ends. The CDR3 has 13 amino acids. CDR3 region: CASSFSTGDEQYF. The CDR3 DNA is TGTGCCAGCAGTTTTTCTACTGGGGACGAGCAGTACTTC.

The chain is built from TRBV2 and TRBJ2-5; the match to TRBD2 covers 8 bases. CDR1 and CDR2 from the germline V gene are SNHLY and FYNNEI. V lost 4 bases, J lost 1 base, and 8 bases stayed unmatched. There are 16 residues in the CDR3. As DNA, the CDR3 is TGTGCCAGCAGTGGTACTAGCGGACTAACCCAAGAGACCCAGTACTTC. Translating it yields CASSGTSGLTQETQYF.

This clonotype was picked up a small number of times. This rearrangement joins TRBV27 to TRBJ1-2; D call uncertain. V gave up 4 bases and J gave up 0 bases, with 6 bases separating them. This CDR3 spans 13 amino acids. Per the germline V gene, CDR1 is MNHEY and CDR2 is SMNVEV (reference sequence). For the CDR3, the DNA is TGTGCCAGCAGTTCAGTAGCTAACTATGGCTACACCTTC. Translated, it gives CASSSVANYGYTF.

The CDR3, as DNA: TGTGCCAGCAGCTTAATGGGGGAGGCAGATACGCAGTATTTT. Translation: CASSLMGEADTQYF. The V and J genes are TRBV7-3 and TRBJ2-3; weak D call: TRBD2 (6 bases). Trimming shortened V by 1 base and J by 4 bases, and 9 bases separated the two germline ends. The CDR3 is 14 amino acids. Germline V gene sequence: CDR1 SGHTA, CDR2 FQGTGA.

Many counts were recorded for this clonotype. The rearrangement uses TRBV5-1 and TRBJ2-1, with D unresolved. This CDR3 has 15 amino acids. V was trimmed by 0 bases and J by 2 bases, leaving 9 bases between them. Germline lookup yields CDR1 SGHRS and CDR2 YFSETQ. In nucleotides, the CDR3 is TGCGCCAGCAGCTTGGACGGTATTACCTACAATGAGCAGTTCTTC. This translates into CASSLDGITYNEQFF.

The table lists this clonotype with many counts. The chain employs TRBV27 and TRBJ1-4; TRBD1 agrees at 9 bases. CDR3 size: 18 residues. Trimming took 5 bases from V and 8 from J; bases not matched to a gene: 18. The germline V gene has CDR1 MNHEY and CDR2 SMNVEV (reference sequence). CDR3 residues: CASSQSYLPGQGREKLFF. In nucleotides, the CDR3 is TGTGCCAGCAGTCAGTCCTACCTTCCGGGACAGGGTCGGGAAAAACTGTTTTTT.

The V gene is TRBV28, the J gene TRBJ1-4; D is perhaps TRBD1 (5 bases). V lost 3 bases and J 5 bases, leaving 10 bases between the germline ends. Germline V CDR1 and CDR2: MDHEN, SYDVKM. The CDR3 runs 14 residues. The CDR3 DNA is TGTGCCAGCAGTTTTGGACACTTGAATGAAAAACTGTTTTTT. Translation gives CASSFGHLNEKLFF.

This clonotype has more than one count but fewer than ten. This chain uses TRBV10-3 with TRBJ2-7; 9 positions agree with TRBD2. The junction had 6 bases not matched to a gene; V was cut back by 1 base and J by 5 bases. The germline V gene has CDR1 ENHRY and CDR2 SYGVKD. This CDR3 comprises 15 residues. CDR3 coding DNA: TGTGCCATCAGTGAGTATAGCGGGAGTATGGACGAGCAGTACTTC. Encoded protein: CAISEYSGSMDEQYF.

A few counts support this clonotype. J is TRBJ1-5 and V is TRBV20-1; perhaps TRBD1 as D (6 bases). Germline V gene sequence: CDR1 DFQATT, CDR2 SNEGSKA (reference sequence). The CDR3 is 14 residues long. V lost 3 bases to trimming and J lost 1 base, with 10 bases between them. For the CDR3, the DNA is TGCAGTGCTAGGTGGAGGGGGAGCAATCAGCCCCAGCATTTT. It is translated as CSARWRGSNQPQHF.

The chain joins TRBV12-3 or TRBV12-4 to TRBJ2-3, with 8 bases fitting TRBD1. V lost 5 bases to trimming and J lost 0 bases; unmatched junction nucleotides: 7. The CDR3 contains 16 residues. The CDR3 sequence: CASSPPGGGSTDTQYF. Here the CDR3 DNA reads TGTGCCAGCAGTCCCCCAGGGGGCGGAAGCACAGATACGCAGTATTTT.

This clonotype has ten or more counts. The CDR3 coding sequence is TGCGCCAGCAGCTTGGACCAGGGGGCGCGTAATTCACCCCTCCACTTT. This sequence encodes CASSLDQGARNSPLHF. The chain combines TRBV5-1 with TRBJ1-6; TRBD1 agrees at 8 bases. The CDR3 sequence is 16 residues long. The ends lost 0 bases at V and 6 bases at J; junction bases unmatched: 5. The germline V gene encodes CDR1 SGHRS and CDR2 YFSETQ.

In this sample, this clonotype turned up a few times. This sequence joins TRBV11-2 and TRBJ2-2; unclear D gene. The V and J ends lost 5 bases and 6 bases respectively, with 19 bases between them. In germline, CDR1 is SGHAT, CDR2 FQNNGV. The length of the CDR3 is 16 residues. The CDR3 reads CASSPVPLVSAGELFF. The CDR3 coding sequence is TGTGCCAGCAGCCCCGTCCCTCTAGTGAGCGCCGGGGAGCTGTTTTTT.

J is TRBJ2-6 and V is TRBV24-1; a possible D gene is TRBD1 (5 bases). Germline V gene data show CDR1 as KGHDR and CDR2 as SFDVKD. The CDR3 is 15 residues long. V lost 6 bases and J lost 2, with 10 bases in between. In nucleotides, the CDR3 is TGTGCCACCAGTCCCCCAGGGACTGGGGCCAACGTCCTGACTTTC. Translating gives CATSPPGTGANVLTF.